This T cell receptor beta chain emerged from a study of cytomegalovirus exposure and HLA in healthy donors. Germline CDR1 is SEHNR and CDR2 is FQNEAQ (reference sequence). The CDR3 runs to 14 residues. V was clipped by 2 bases and J by 4 bases, with 11 bases between them. This PCR relied on a set of 60 Vbeta primers and 13 Jbeta primers. The protocol was immunoSEQ multiplex PCR, while the TCRdb copy is restricted to in-frame clones and leaves out a portion. The sample records 150,000 to 200,000 clones, 84% being singletons. The specimen sequenced was PBMCs. The chain combines TRBV7-9 with TRBJ1-1, with D possibly TRBD1 on 6 matching bases. The sequence was obtained from a girl aged 5 to 17 in good health and CMV-seropositive. The DNA of the CDR3 is TGTGCCAGCAGCTTACAGGGAGGGGGCACTGAAGCTTTCTTT. Residues: CASSLQGGGTEAFF.